Listed below are T cell receptor beta chains from one sample, sequenced in a study of T cell responses to AZD1222 COVID-19 vaccine. This table comes from immunoSEQ multiplex PCR, and its TCRdb copy is limited to in-frame clones, with some not included. The repertoire holds roughly 93,000 clones, 85% to 90% seen once, with 26% in the top ten. The specimen comprised peripheral blood, sampled on day 0 of AZD1222 vaccination. These receptors originate from an adult in good health. CDR3s include the opening cysteine and the closing phenylalanine or tryptophan. The order of the fields is CDR3 protein, CDR3 DNA, J gene, D gene, clone size, V gene. A D gene is named only where the DNA matches it firmly. Rows give clone size only sometimes, using once, few, many, or a class for an expanded clone.

CASSYVWGRVWDGYTF | TGTGCCAGCAGTTACGTCTGGGGCAGGGTATGGGATGGCTACACCTTC | TRBJ1-2 | - | - | TRBV6-2/TRBV6-3
CASSQEEVRPEAFF | TGTGCCAGCAGCCAAGAGGAGGTTAGGCCTGAAGCTTTCTTT | TRBJ1-1 | - | few | TRBV4-2
CASSIGQSSGNTIYF | TGTGCCAGTAGTATCGGACAGAGCTCTGGAAACACCATATATTTT | TRBJ1-3 | - | - | TRBV19
CASSPGTVLNQPQHF | TGTGCCAGCAGCCCAGGGACGGTCCTTAATCAGCCCCAGCATTTT | TRBJ1-5 | - | - | TRBV5-5
CASSQEGGVDSPLHF | TGCGCCAGCAGCCAAGAGGGAGGGGTGGATTCACCCCTCCACTTT | TRBJ1-6 | - | - | TRBV4-3
CASSLGTGAYEQYF | TGTGCCAGCAGTTTAGGGACAGGGGCCTACGAGCAGTACTTC | TRBJ2-7 | TRBD1 | - | TRBV27
CASSLEFGLVIPNEQFF | TGTGCCAGCAGCTTAGAATTTGGACTAGTAATACCCAATGAGCAGTTCTTC | TRBJ2-1 | TRBD2 | - | TRBV11-2
CASSPPRGLAPTGISYNEQFF | TGTGCCAGCAGCCCCCCCCGGGGACTAGCTCCTACTGGGATCTCCTACAATGAGCAGTTCTTC | TRBJ2-1 | TRBD2 | - | TRBV7-6
CASSQAGANIQYF | TGTGCCAGCAGCCAAGCCGGGGCAAACATTCAGTACTTC | TRBJ2-4 | - | - | TRBV14
CASSKIGGVAYEQYF | TGTGCCAGCAGCAAAATTGGAGGGGTAGCCTACGAGCAGTACTTC | TRBJ2-7 | - | - | TRBV21-1
CATSDRTYEQYF | TGTGCCACCAGTGACCGGACCTACGAGCAGTACTTC | TRBJ2-7 | - | - | TRBV24-1
CASSKDKGAHEQFF | TGTGCCAGCAGCAAGGACAAAGGGGCCCATGAGCAGTTCTTC | TRBJ2-1 | - | - | TRBV28
CASSGGPQGSYEQYF | TGTGCCAGCAGTGGGGGTCCTCAGGGGTCCTACGAGCAGTACTTC | TRBJ2-7 | - | - | TRBV27
CATSTNWQGNQPQHF | TGTGCCACCAGCACAAATTGGCAGGGCAATCAGCCCCAGCATTTT | TRBJ1-5 | - | - | TRBV15
CASNKGVTSYNEQFF | TGTGCCAGCAACAAAGGGGTGACCTCCTACAATGAGCAGTTCTTC | TRBJ2-1 | - | - | TRBV27
CASSFVGAVEQFF | TGTGCCAGCAGCTTCGTAGGGGCCGTTGAGCAGTTCTTC | TRBJ2-1 | - | - | TRBV5-4
CASSVELAVVSGELFF | TGTGCCAGCAGCGTAGAGTTAGCGGTCGTCTCCGGGGAGCTGTTTTTT | TRBJ2-2 | - | - | TRBV9
CATRDSTGNTIYF | TGTGCCACCAGGGACAGCACAGGAAACACCATATATTTT | TRBJ1-3 | - | - | TRBV24-1
CASSLPRFREQYF | TGTGCCAGCAGCTTACCCCGATTTCGCGAGCAGTACTTC | TRBJ2-7 | - | - | TRBV7-2
CASSPRSTSRQYNEQFF | TGTGCCAGCAGCCCCCGATCCACTTCACGGCAATACAATGAGCAGTTCTTC | TRBJ2-1 | - | - | TRBV7-2
CASSFSDTGAETQYF | TGTGCCAGCAGCTTCTCCGACACGGGCGCAGAGACCCAGTACTTC | TRBJ2-5 | - | - | TRBV6-2/TRBV6-3
CATGENTGELFF | TGTGCCACCGGGGAGAACACCGGGGAGCTGTTTTTT | TRBJ2-2 | - | - | TRBV24-1
CASTTSGGSNQPQHF | TGTGCCAGCACCACGTCGGGAGGGAGCAATCAGCCCCAGCATTTT | TRBJ1-5 | - | once | TRBV2
CASSEDGTSGLGETQYF | TGTGCCAGCAGTGAGGATGGGACTAGCGGGTTGGGGGAGACCCAGTACTTC | TRBJ2-5 | TRBD2 | - | TRBV2